This T cell receptor beta chain was recorded in a study of blood T cell repertoires in COVID-19. Study-level background: PBMCs, B-cell-depleted T cells, or T cells provided the cDNA or gDNA that made up the material.

This clone has just one count. Clones were read by immunoSEQ multiplex PCR, and TCRdb kept only the in-frame ones, dropping some. The sample has tens of thousands of clones, approximately 90% seen once; the top ten hold less than 2.5%. The CDR3 sequence is 17 residues long. V shed 3 bases and J 1 base; nucleotides not matched to a gene: 10. CDR1 is KGHSH and CDR2 is LQKENI in the germline V gene. The sample was peripheral blood. The sequence was obtained from a man younger than 45 with acute or convalescent COVID-19. The genes are TRBV18 and TRBJ2-5, with 8 positions matching TRBD2. The DNA of the CDR3 is TGTGCCAGCTCACCGGAGATTAGCGGGAATGTCCAAGAGACCCAGTACTTC. Its protein is CASSPEISGNVQETQYF.